Below, 25 T cell receptor beta chains from the same sample are listed, as sequenced in a study of Graves' ophthalmopathy and Graves' hyperthyroidism (dated by TCRdb to the late 2010s). The sequencer listed for this sample is Illumina HiSeq 2000. TCR beta CDR3 regions were amplified from RNA transcripts for repertoire sequencing. A first-round RT-PCR used HTBI primers with the Qiagen OneStep RT-PCR kit, followed by a second-round multiplex PCR, size selection and purification. Using fastp trimming at Q25 and MiXCR clonotype assembly, TCRdb reanalyzed the public sequencing data and kept in-frame beta chains. Entries that share a CDR3 protein sequence are merged under the most common genes and DNA. Here the sample has around 400,000 distinct CDR3 sequences; about 16% occur a single time. The ten largest clonotypes hold roughly 1.4% of the sample. The sequenced material came from peripheral blood. The receptors stem from a woman aged 18-35 years with Graves' ophthalmopathy. Donor details come from another sample of the same person, matched by shared clones.

This chain uses TRBV19 with TRBJ2-7; perhaps TRBD1 as D (6 bases). The CDR3 extends over 15 amino acids. Germline V lookup: CDR1 LNHDA, CDR2 SQIVND (reference sequence). Between the trimmed V and J ends, which lost 1 base and 2 bases, there was a span of 12 bases. CDR3 residues: CASSIVGDTPYEQYF. CDR3 nucleotides: TGTGCCAGTAGTATAGTTGGGGACACCCCCTACGAGCAGTACTTC.

This clonotype was recorded many times. J is TRBJ2-7 and V is TRBV5-6; tentative D call: TRBD1 (6 bases). CDR1 and CDR2 from the germline V gene are SGHDT and YYEEEE. This CDR3 has 16 residues. Trimming left V 0 bases short and J 1 base short, with 14 bases between. Here the CDR3 DNA reads TGTGCCAGCAGCTTGGAGGCCGGGACACAATCCTACGAGCAGTACTTC. It specifies CASSLEAGTQSYEQYF.

This clonotype was found many times. The rearrangement links TRBV24-1 to TRBJ2-5, with a weak D call TRBD1 (6 bases). The germline V gene encodes CDR1 KGHDR and CDR2 SFDVKD. Between the trimmed V and J ends, which lost 0 bases and 0 bases, there was a span of 10 bases. The CDR3 sequence is 16 residues long. In nucleotides, the CDR3 is TGTGCCACCAGTGATTTGGTGGGGGCAAACCAAGAGACCCAGTACTTC. This codes for CATSDLVGANQETQYF.

Many counts were recorded for this clonotype. V usage is TRBV3-1 and J usage is TRBJ2-5; tentative D call: TRBD1 (5 bases). The germline CDR1 and CDR2 sequences are LGHDT and YNNKEL (reference sequence). This CDR3 is built from 16 residues. With 0 bases removed from V and 2 bases from J, the gap between germline ends came to 13 bases. The DNA for the CDR3 is TGTGCCAGCAGCCAAGAGGACAATAAAGCGCAAGAGACCCAGTACTTC. Encoded protein: CASSQEDNKAQETQYF.

The chain uses TRBV11-2 and TRBJ2-5, with 11 bases fitting TRBD1. CDR1 SGHAT and CDR2 FQNNGV come from the germline V gene. After removal of 6 bases from V and 0 bases from J, the junction contained 9 bases not matched to a gene. The CDR3 length is 17 residues. This CDR3 reads CASSSTGTGGYQETQYF. The CDR3 DNA reads TGTGCCAGCAGTTCAACCGGGACAGGGGGGTACCAAGAGACCCAGTACTTC.

In its sample, this clonotype was seen many times. The chain is built from TRBV20-1 and TRBJ2-2, with 7 bases aligning to TRBD1. The germline CDR1 and CDR2 sequences are DFQATT and SNEGSKA (reference sequence). The trim removed 6 bases at V and 4 bases at J, leaving 2 bases unmatched. There are 12 residues in the CDR3. The CDR3 sequence is CSARTGTGELFF. CDR3 sequence (DNA): TGCAGTGCCAGGACAGGCACCGGGGAGCTGTTTTTT.

Many counts were recorded for this clonotype. The gene calls are TRBV7-8 and TRBJ1-6; D perhaps matches TRBD1 (5 bases). Trimming removed 3 bases from V and 10 bases from J, with 13 bases in between. The CDR3 sequence is 14 residues long. Germline lookup yields CDR1 SGHVS and CDR2 FQNEAQ. DNA for the CDR3: TGTGCCAGCAGCTTCATGTCCTCAGGGTCACCCCTCCACTTT. It is translated as CASSFMSSGSPLHF.

The sample holds many counts of this clonotype. The rearrangement links TRBV6-2 or TRBV6-3 to TRBJ2-5; no definite D call. Trimming left V 5 bases short and J 4 bases short, with 8 bases between. The CDR3 is 12 residues long. In germline, CDR1 is MNHEY, CDR2 SVGEGT. In DNA form, the CDR3 reads TGTGCCAGCAGTAAGGCCCGAGAGACCCAGTACTTC. Translating gives CASSKARETQYF.

This clonotype showed up many times. The gene calls are TRBV30 and TRBJ1-1; 7 nucleotides match TRBD1. Germline values: CDR1 GTSNPN, CDR2 SVGIG (reference sequence). The CDR3 covers 12 residues. Losses at the gene ends were 3 bases for V and 4 bases for J; bases not matched to a gene: 2. The CDR3 is CAWSPGGTEAFF. CDR3 DNA: TGTGCCTGGAGCCCAGGGGGCACTGAAGCTTTCTTT.

This clonotype came up many times. The gene calls are TRBV29-1 and TRBJ2-2; 8 nucleotides align to TRBD1. Germline V gene lookup returns CDR1 SQVTM and CDR2 ANQGSEA. J lost 4 bases, V lost 5 bases, and 6 bases had no gene match. This CDR3 spans 14 amino acids. The CDR3 DNA reads TGCAGCGTTCTCGGACAGGGTAGCACCGGGGAGCTGTTTTTT. Its protein is CSVLGQGSTGELFF.

Ten or more counts support this clonotype. CDR3 nucleotide sequence: TGTGCCAGCAGTGAACACCGGGCGACTGAAGCTTTCTTT. It is translated as CASSEHRATEAFF. This sequence joins TRBV6-1 and TRBJ1-1; D is undetermined. Between the trimmed V and J ends, which lost 2 bases and 5 bases, there was a span of 9 bases. The CDR3 loop spans 13 amino acids. CDR1 is MNHNS and CDR2 is SASEGT in the germline V gene.

This clonotype came up many times. This rearrangement joins TRBV9 to TRBJ2-3, with 9 bases that match TRBD2. CDR3 length equals 17 residues. The V segment lost 4 bases and the J segment 1 base; nucleotides outside the gene matches: 10. Looked up from germline, CDR1 is SGDLS and CDR2 is YYNGEE. CDR3 DNA: TGTGCCAGCAGCACAAGCAGGTCTAGCGGGGGCACAGATACGCAGTATTTT. The encoded protein is CASSTSRSSGGTDTQYF.

At least ten counts were recorded for this clonotype. The V and J genes are TRBV6-2 or TRBV6-3 and TRBJ1-3; D not certain. This CDR3 has 16 residues. Deletions cut 0 bases from V and 5 bases from J, with 14 bases between. Germline V gives CDR1 MNHEY, CDR2 SVGEGT. For the CDR3, the DNA is TGTGCCAGCAGTTACTCGAACGGCTCAGGAAGAAACACCATATATTTT. Translation: CASSYSNGSGRNTIYF.

This clonotype was detected many times. V gene TRBV2 combines with J gene TRBJ2-2; 7 bases agree with TRBD1. This CDR3 region has 16 residues. V was clipped by 6 bases and J by 5 bases; unmatched bases: 12. Germline CDR1 is SNHLY and CDR2 is FYNNEI. The CDR3 DNA sequence: TGTGCCAGCAGCACTACAGGGGCCAGGAGAACCGGGGAGCTGTTTTTT. It encodes CASSTTGARRTGELFF.

This clonotype was recorded at least ten times. The chain is built from TRBV5-8 and TRBJ2-2, with D tentatively TRBD2 (6 bases). CDR3 length: 14 residues. Germline loops: CDR1 SGHTS, CDR2 YDEGEE. Trimming took off 2 bases at V and 7 bases at J, with 12 bases between the two ends. The CDR3: CASSFIGGNGELFF. In DNA form, the CDR3 reads TGTGCCAGCAGCTTTATTGGGGGGAACGGGGAGCTGTTTTTT.

The chain has TRBV2 and TRBJ1-1; the D is unclear. CDR1 and CDR2 (germline): SNHLY, FYNNEI. The CDR3 is 12 amino acids. V lost 9 bases, J lost 1 base, and 9 bases lay in between. The CDR3 sequence: CASLDPNTEAFF. CDR3 DNA sequence: TGTGCCAGTTTGGACCCGAACACTGAAGCTTTCTTT. The full variable domain, rest sourced from reference TRBV2 and TRBJ1-1, is EPEVTQTPSHQVTQMGQEVILRCVPISNHLYFYWYRQILGQKVEFLVSFYNNEISEKSEIFDDQFSVERPDGSNFTLKIRSTKLEDSAMYFCASLDPNTEAFFGQGTRLTVV.

The chain couples TRBV6-1 to TRBJ1-1; D perhaps matches TRBD1 (5 bases). V lost 4 bases to trimming and J lost 7 bases, with 10 bases between them. The CDR3 has 12 residues. CDR1 and CDR2 from the germline V gene are MNHNS and SASEGT. The CDR3 region has the DNA TGTGCCAGCAGTGGACAGTGGGGTGAAGCTTTCTTT. Its protein product is CASSGQWGEAFF.

This clonotype was counted at least ten times. This CDR3 is CASSLSGGQGAPAYF. The DNA for the CDR3 is TGTGCCAGCAGTTTGTCAGGGGGACAGGGGGCCCCAGCGTACTTC. V is TRBV12-3 or TRBV12-4 and J is TRBJ2-7, with 12 nucleotides matching TRBD1. This CDR3 region has 15 residues. J was trimmed by 12 bases and V by 3 bases; bases with no gene match: 12.

In its sample, this clonotype was seen many times. The CDR3 DNA reads as TGTGCCAGCAGCCCCGGGAAAAGGGTACAAGAGACCCAGTACTTC. It codes for CASSPGKRVQETQYF. The chain links TRBV7-9 to TRBJ2-5; D may be TRBD2 (5 bases). The CDR3 contains 15 residues. The V end lost 5 bases, the J end lost 2 bases, and 15 bases lay between the germline ends. Germline V gene data show CDR1 as SEHNR and CDR2 as FQNEAQ (reference sequence).

This clonotype was found many times. The V gene is TRBV6-1, the J gene TRBJ1-1; possibly TRBD1 for D (5 bases). The CDR3 has 16 amino acids. Germline V gives CDR1 MNHNS, CDR2 SASEGT. Trimming took 2 bases from V and 3 from J, leaving 16 bases between them. CDR3 protein: CASSELLTEMDTEAFF. The DNA for the CDR3 is TGTGCCAGCAGTGAATTACTGACAGAGATGGACACTGAAGCTTTCTTT.

V and J are TRBV12-3 or TRBV12-4 and TRBJ2-7; 8 nucleotides match TRBD1. This CDR3 has 15 residues. Losses at the gene ends were 6 bases for V and 1 base for J; bases not matched to a gene: 8. The chain's CDR3 is CASSITGGPSYEQYF. CDR3 DNA sequence: TGTGCCAGCAGCATCACAGGGGGACCTTCCTACGAGCAGTACTTC.

This clonotype appeared many times. The V gene is TRBV7-9, the J gene TRBJ1-5; tentative D call: TRBD1 (6 bases). Germline V lookup: CDR1 SEHNR, CDR2 FQNEAQ (reference sequence). This CDR3 has 12 residues. V was cut by 4 bases and J by 12 bases, with 13 bases left in between. CDR3 amino acids: CASSSTGIHQHF. The CDR3 region has the DNA TGTGCCAGCAGCTCGACAGGTATACACCAGCATTTT.

This clonotype was picked up a small number of times. V usage is TRBV6-1 and J usage is TRBJ1-5; D is perhaps TRBD1 (5 bases). This CDR3 region has 16 residues. Deletions cut 6 bases from V and 0 bases from J, with 15 bases between. CDR1 and CDR2 from the germline V gene are MNHNS and SASEGT. The DNA for the CDR3 is TGTGCCAGCAGATCGGGGGGTGTTAATAGCAATCAGCCCCAGCATTTT. It encodes CASRSGGVNSNQPQHF.

This clonotype occurred many times. As DNA, the CDR3 is TGCAGTGCTAGGCCCCTCACAGGGAATGGCTACACCTTC. It specifies CSARPLTGNGYTF. This chain connects TRBV20-1 to TRBJ1-2, with a tentative D call TRBD1 (6 bases). Per the germline V gene, CDR1 is DFQATT and CDR2 is SNEGSKA (reference sequence). The CDR3 contains 13 residues. Trimming left V 3 bases short and J 6 bases short, with 14 bases between.

This clonotype was counted at least ten times. The J gene is TRBJ1-1, the V gene TRBV29-1; no definite D call. CDR3 size: 15 residues. With 7 bases removed from V and 0 bases from J, the gap between germline ends came to 18 bases. Per the germline V gene, CDR1 is SQVTM and CDR2 is ANQGSEA. CDR3 protein: CSAYSRTGLNTEAFF. The DNA of the CDR3 is TGCAGCGCCTATTCCCGGACGGGCCTGAACACTGAAGCTTTCTTT.